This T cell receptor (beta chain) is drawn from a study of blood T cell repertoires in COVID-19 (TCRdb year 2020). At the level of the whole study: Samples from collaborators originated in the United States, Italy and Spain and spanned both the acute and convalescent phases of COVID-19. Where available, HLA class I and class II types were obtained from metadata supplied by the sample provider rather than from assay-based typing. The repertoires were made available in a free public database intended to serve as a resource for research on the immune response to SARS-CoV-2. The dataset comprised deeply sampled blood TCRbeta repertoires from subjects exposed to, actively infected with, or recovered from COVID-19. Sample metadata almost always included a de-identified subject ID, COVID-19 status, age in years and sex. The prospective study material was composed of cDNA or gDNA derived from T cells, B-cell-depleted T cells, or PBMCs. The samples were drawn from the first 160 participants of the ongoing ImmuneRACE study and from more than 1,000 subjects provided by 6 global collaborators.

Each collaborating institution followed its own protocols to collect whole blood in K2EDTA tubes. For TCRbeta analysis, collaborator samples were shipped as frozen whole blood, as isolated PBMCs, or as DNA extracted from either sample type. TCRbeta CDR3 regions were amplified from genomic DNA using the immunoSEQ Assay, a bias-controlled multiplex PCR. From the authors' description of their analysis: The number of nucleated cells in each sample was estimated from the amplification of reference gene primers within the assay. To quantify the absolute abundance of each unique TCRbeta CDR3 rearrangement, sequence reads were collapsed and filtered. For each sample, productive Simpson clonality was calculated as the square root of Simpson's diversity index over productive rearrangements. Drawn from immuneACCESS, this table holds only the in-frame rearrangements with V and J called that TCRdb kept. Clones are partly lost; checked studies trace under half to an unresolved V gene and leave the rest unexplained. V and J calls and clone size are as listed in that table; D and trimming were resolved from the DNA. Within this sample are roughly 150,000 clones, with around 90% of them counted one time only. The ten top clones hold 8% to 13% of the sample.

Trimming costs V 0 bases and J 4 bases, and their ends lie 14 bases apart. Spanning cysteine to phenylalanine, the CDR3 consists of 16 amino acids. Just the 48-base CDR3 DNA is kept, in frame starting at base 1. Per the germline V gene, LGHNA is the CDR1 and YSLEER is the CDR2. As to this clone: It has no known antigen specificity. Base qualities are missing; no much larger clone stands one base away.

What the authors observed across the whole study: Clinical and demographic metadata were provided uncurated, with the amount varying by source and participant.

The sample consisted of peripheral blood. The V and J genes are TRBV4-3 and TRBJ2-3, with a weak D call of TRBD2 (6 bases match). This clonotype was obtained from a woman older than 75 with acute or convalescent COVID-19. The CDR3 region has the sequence CASSQDGSGWADTQYF. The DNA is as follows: TGCGCCAGCAGCCAAGATGGCAGCGGGTGGGCAGATACGCAGTATTTT.